Each of the 13 T cell receptor beta chains below was sequenced from the same sample in a study of T cell clonality in common variable immunodeficiency. The study, taken as a whole, reports: In common variable immunodeficiency, TCR beta chains reportedly carried fewer deletions and N-nucleotide insertions.

These receptors lack a known antigen. The method was immunoSEQ multiplex PCR; TCRdb's version includes in-frame clones alone and lacks a portion of them. The sample contains 6,500 to 8,500 clones, none of them singletons. The sequenced sample was peripheral blood mononuclear cells. The receptors were sampled from a human donor with common variable immunodeficiency.

This clone is medium-sized by share. The sequenced CDR3 bases are TGTGCCAGCAGCTTGATTGTCTCACTGTCGGAGACC. This encodes CASSLIVSLSET. In full, the CDR3 is CASSLIVSLSETQYF. The chain is built from TRBV11-2 and TRBJ2-5; no definite D call. Read data end 3 residues before the CDR3 end; the end is taken from the germline J gene. This CDR3 has 15 amino acids. V gave up 3 bases and J gave up 5 bases, with 16 bases separating them. Germline CDR1 SGHAT, CDR2 FQNNGV.

This clone turned up a few times. The CDR3 end falls 3 residues outside the read, so it is completed with the germline J gene. The genes are TRBV2 and TRBJ2-2; D gene uncertain. V dropped 7 bases and J dropped 4 bases, with 7 bases sitting between them. There are 12 residues in the CDR3. Per germline, CDR1 SNHLY and CDR2 FYNNEI. Here the CDR3 reads CASTRVTGELFF. The CDR3 bases that were read are TGTGCCAGCACTCGGGTCACCGGGGAG. Combining the CDR3 with reference TRBV2 and TRBJ2-2 gives the whole variable domain EPEVTQTPSHQVTQMGQEVILRCVPISNHLYFYWYRQILGQKVEFLVSFYNNEISEKSEIFDDQFSVERPDGSNFTLKIRSTKLEDSAMYFCASTRVTGELFFGEGSRLTVL.

As to this clone: The sequenced fragment ends 3 residues before the CDR3 boundary, so the rest is inferred from the germline J gene. V gene TRBV7-2 combines with J gene TRBJ2-1, with TRBD2 identical over 8 bases. CDR3 length equals 16 residues. The V gene's germline CDR1 is SGHTA and CDR2 FQGNSA. Unmatched junction bases numbered 5, after V lost 0 bases and J lost 4 bases. The sequenced CDR3 bases are TGTGCCAGCAGCTTAGCGTTTGGACTAGCTTACAATGAG. Protein sequence: CASSLAFGLAYNE. The full CDR3 protein reads CASSLAFGLAYNEQFF.

This clone has more than one count but fewer than ten. The CDR3 goes on 3 residues after the read ends, and that part is filled in from the germline J gene. The J gene is TRBJ2-7, the V gene TRBV2; 8 bases fit TRBD2. The CDR3 is made up of 12 amino acids. Losses at the gene ends were 10 bases for V and 3 bases for J; bases not matched to a gene: 5. Per the germline V gene, CDR1 is SNHLY and CDR2 is FYNNEI. CDR3 amino acids: CATHGTSYEQYF. The sequenced part of the CDR3 DNA is TGTGCCACCCATGGGACTAGCTACGAG.

Details on this clone: The read comes to an end 3 residues before the CDR3 does, leaving the germline J gene to fill in the end. The rearrangement links TRBV7-2 to TRBJ2-7; weak D call: TRBD2 (6 bases). The V end was cut by 0 bases, the J end by 4 bases, with 10 bases between. CDR1 is SGHTA and CDR2 is FQGNSA in the germline V gene. This CDR3 is 14 amino acids long. CDR3 loop: CASSLAASEYEQYF. The CDR3 bases that were read are TGTGCCAGCAGCTTAGCGGCTAGCGAATACGAG.

This clone has just a few counts. The read ends 3 residues early relative to the CDR3; the germline J gene fills the gap. The chain employs TRBV7-6 and TRBJ2-1; 8 bases match TRBD2. Trimming removed 2 bases from V and 3 bases from J; junction bases left unmatched: 6. Germline CDR1 reads SGHVS; CDR2 reads FNYEAQ. The CDR3 is 16 amino acids. Partial CDR3 DNA: TGTGCCAGCAGCTTACAAGCGGGAGCTTACTACAATGAG. This encodes CASSLQAGAYYNE. Given in full, the CDR3 is CASSLQAGAYYNEQFF. The full variable domain, completed using reference TRBV7-6 and TRBJ2-1, is GAGVSQSPRYKVTKRGQDVALRCDPISGHVSLYWYRQALGQGPEFLTYFNYEAQQDKSGLPNDRFSAERPEGSISTLTIQRTEQRDSAMYRCASSLQAGAYYNEQFFGPGTRLTVL.

This clone was found a few times. The CDR3 extends 3 residues past the end of the read, so its final part is completed from the germline J gene. The gene calls are TRBV2 and TRBJ2-3; 9 nucleotides agree with TRBD2. The trim removed 5 bases at V and 0 bases at J, leaving 3 bases unmatched. The CDR3 loop spans 15 amino acids. Germline CDR1 is SNHLY and CDR2 is FYNNEI. The sequenced part of the CDR3 DNA is TGTGCCAGCAGTCTCCTAGCGGGAAGCACAGATACG. Translation gives CASSLLAGSTDT. The entire CDR3 protein is CASSLLAGSTDTQYF.

This clone turned up a few times. The CDR3 is CASSPPLASAANEQFF. The sequenced part of the CDR3 DNA is TGTGCCAGCTCACCACCACTAGCGTCAGCCGCTAATGAG. The rearrangement links TRBV18 to TRBJ2-1; 7 nucleotides agree with TRBD2. The read is 3 residues too short to cover the CDR3 end, so that end is filled in from the germline J gene. This CDR3 spans 16 amino acids. V lost 0 bases and J lost 7; bases outside the gene matches: 9. Looked up from germline, CDR1 is KGHSH and CDR2 is LQKENI.

On this clone itself: The read terminates 3 residues before the CDR3 end, so the remaining end is supplied by the germline J gene. The chain links TRBV20-1 to TRBJ2-7, with 8 bases fitting TRBD1. V dropped 5 bases and J dropped 1; count of bases not matched to a gene: 7. The CDR3 covers 14 residues. The germline gives CDR1 DFQATT, CDR2 SNEGSKA (reference sequence). The CDR3 sequence is CSAGPDRESYEQYF. The covered CDR3 bases are TGCAGTGCTGGCCCGGACAGGGAGTCCTACGAG.

There are a few counts of this clone. The CDR3 is cut off 3 residues early in the read; its end comes from the germline J gene. The chain carries TRBV6-1 and TRBJ2-5, with 14 bases fitting TRBD2. Germline CDR1 and CDR2: MNHNS and SASEGT. This CDR3 is 15 amino acids long. Trimming took 4 bases from V and 2 from J; bases not matched to a gene: 0. The CDR3 here is CASSGLAGGQETQYF. The sequenced CDR3 bases are TGTGCCAGCAGTGGACTAGCGGGAGGGCAAGAGACC.

This clone was observed a handful of times. The read gets to within 3 residues of the CDR3 end, and the germline J gene fills in the rest. V gene TRBV18 combines with J gene TRBJ1-1, with TRBD1 identical over 7 bases. Per the germline V gene, CDR1 is KGHSH and CDR2 is LQKENI. This CDR3 comprises 14 residues. The CDR3 bases that were read are TGTGCCAGCTCACCAGACAGGGTAATAGGTTAT. This gives the protein CASSPDRVIGY. The whole CDR3 protein reads CASSPDRVIGYAFF. Complete variable domain (other parts from reference TRBV18 and TRBJ1-1): NAGVMQNPRHLVRRRGQEARLRCSPMKGHSHVYWYRQLPEEGLKFMVYLQKENIIDESGMPKERFSAEFPKEGPSILRIQQVVRGDSAAYFCASSPDRVIGYAFFGQGTRLTVV.

This clone appeared a few times. An end of the junction differs from the germline gene, which may be a read error. The read ends 3 residues early relative to the CDR3; the germline J gene fills the gap. The chain couples TRBV19 to TRBJ1-2; D possibly corresponds to TRBD1 (6 bases). CDR3 length: 16 amino acids. Per the germline V gene, CDR1 is LNHDA and CDR2 is SQIVND (reference sequence). The CDR3 protein is CASSISPPAGDPGYTF. CDR3 bases read: TGTGCAAGTAGTATATCCCCTCCCGCAGGGGACCCTGGC.

This clone turned up a few times. The CDR3 DNA, read in part, is TGTGCCAGCTCATCGCCGGCGGGGGGCTACGAG. This encodes CASSSPAGGYE. The complete CDR3 protein is CASSSPAGGYEQYF. The chain joins TRBV18 to TRBJ2-7; 8 nucleotides agree with TRBD2. The read finishes 3 residues shy of the CDR3 end, and the germline J gene is used to complete it. Germline-derived CDR1 and CDR2 are KGHSH and LQKENI. The V and J ends lost 5 bases and 3 bases, in that order; junction bases with no gene match: 6. The CDR3 contains 14 residues.